This is a list of T cell receptor beta chains from one sample in a study of OX40 agonist ivuxolimab in advanced cancers. Sequenced by immunoSEQ multiplex PCR; TCRdb stores in-frame clones only, minus some. This table holds approximately 80,000 clones, about 90% found once. The input for sequencing was CD4+ or CD8+ T cells sorted from blood, taken in a trial of the OX40 agonist ivuxolimab. All receptors derive from an adult with an advanced solid tumor such as melanoma, head and neck, liver or kidney cancer. Both conserved end residues are part of each CDR3. The D gene is left open where the match is weak. For some rows the clone size is stated as once, few or many, or as a class when expanded; others skip it.

cdr3_length,clone_size,v_call,d_call,j_call,cdr3_nt,cdr3_aa
12,NA,TRBV11-3,NA,TRBJ2-5,TGTGCCAGCAGCCCACCCGGACCGCGTCAGTACTTC,CASSPPGPRQYF
13,NA,TRBV4-1,NA,TRBJ1-5,TGCGCCAGCAGCCTGGAGGAGGGTCAGCCCCAGCATTTT,CASSLEEGQPQHF
15,NA,TRBV11-2,NA,TRBJ2-7,TGTGCCAGCAGCCACCTCCCAGGGATGGCCTACGAGCAGTACTTC,CASSHLPGMAYEQYF
15,NA,TRBV19,NA,TRBJ2-1,TGTGCCAGTAGTCCGGGGACAAACTTCTACAATGAGCAGTTCTTC,CASSPGTNFYNEQFF
14,NA,TRBV6-5,NA,TRBJ2-1,TGTGCCAGCAGTTACTCGGGCGGCTACAATGAGCAGTTCTTC,CASSYSGGYNEQFF
13,NA,TRBV6-4,NA,TRBJ2-1,TGTGCCAGCAGTGACCTACCCAACAATGAGCAGTTCTTC,CASSDLPNNEQFF
14,NA,TRBV6-5,TRBD2,TRBJ2-5,TGTGCCAGCGGCCTAGCGGGGAACCAAGAGACCCAGTACTTC,CASGLAGNQETQYF
17,NA,TRBV5-1,TRBD2,TRBJ2-1,TGCGCCAGCAGCTTGACCCCAGTGGGGGGGGAAGGGGATGAGCAGTTCTTC,CASSLTPVGGEGDEQFF
12,NA,TRBV5-6,NA,TRBJ2-7,TGTGCCAGCAGCTCTCTCACCTACGAGCAGTACTTC,CASSSLTYEQYF
13,once,TRBV19,NA,TRBJ2-7,TGTGCCAGTGCAAGTGACCACTCCTACGAGCAGTACTTC,CASASDHSYEQYF
13,NA,TRBV30,TRBD2,TRBJ2-3,TGTGCAGGTGGAGCGGGGGGCACAGATACGCAGTATTTT,CAGGAGGTDTQYF
14,NA,TRBV13,NA,TRBJ2-3,TGTGCCAGCAGCTTAGGCTTGGCTGCAGATACGCAGTATTTT,CASSLGLAADTQYF
13,few,TRBV7-2,NA,TRBJ1-6,TGTGCCAGCAGCCTGTACAGGGTTGCACCCCTCCACTTT,CASSLYRVAPLHF
14,NA,TRBV28,TRBD2,TRBJ2-1,TGTGCCAGCAGTTTGACGGGAGCGGGGGGTGAGCAGTTCTTC,CASSLTGAGGEQFF
15,NA,TRBV4-3,NA,TRBJ2-3,TGCGCCAGCAGCCAAGAAAGGAATAACGACGTTACGCAGTATTTT,CASSQERNNDVTQYF
15,NA,TRBV6-5,NA,TRBJ1-2,TGTGCCAGCAGTTACGGGGGGCCAGGGGACACCATGAGGGCCTTC,CASSYGGPGDTMRAF
15,NA,TRBV6-1,TRBD1,TRBJ1-1,TGTGCCAGCAATTTCAGGGGGGGTAAGGGCACTGAAGCTTTCTTT,CASNFRGGKGTEAFF
14,NA,TRBV5-1,NA,TRBJ2-3,TGCGCCAGCAGCCCGTATGTCTCCACAGATACGCAGTATTTT,CASSPYVSTDTQYF
15,NA,TRBV28,NA,TRBJ1-3,TGTGCCAGCTCATTGGGAACTACTTCTGGAAACACCATATATTTT,CASSLGTTSGNTIYF
15,NA,TRBV2,NA,TRBJ1-3,TGTGCCAGCGCAAAGCAGGTCGCGCCTGGAAACACCATATATTTT,CASAKQVAPGNTIYF
13,few,TRBV19,NA,TRBJ2-1,TGTGCCAGTAGGCCTCTTGAGGGGAATGAGCAGTTCTTC,CASRPLEGNEQFF
15,NA,TRBV13,NA,TRBJ2-5,TGTGCCAGCAGCTTAGGCCGAGGTATACAAGAGACCCAGTACTTC,CASSLGRGIQETQYF
16,NA,TRBV6-6,NA,TRBJ1-3,TGTGCCAGCAGTTACTCGGGGATTGCCTCTGGAAACACCATATATTTT,CASSYSGIASGNTIYF
17,NA,TRBV7-8,NA,TRBJ2-4,TGTGCCAGCAGCCCCCCACGGGACCCACTAGCCAAAAACATTCAGTACTTC,CASSPPRDPLAKNIQYF
16,NA,TRBV27,TRBD2,TRBJ2-1,TGTGCCAGCAGTTTATCGGGGACTAGCGGCTACAATGAGCAGTTCTTC,CASSLSGTSGYNEQFF
12,NA,TRBV15,NA,TRBJ2-5,TGTGCCACCAGTCTAGCTGGGGAGACCCAGTACTTC,CATSLAGETQYF
14,NA,TRBV13,NA,TRBJ1-1,TGTGCCAGCAGACTGAGGGGCGGGGGCACTGAAGCTTTCTTT,CASRLRGGGTEAFF
13,once,TRBV6-5,NA,TRBJ2-7,TGTGCCAGCAGTTACTCCAGTACCTACGAGCAGTACTTC,CASSYSSTYEQYF
14,NA,TRBV6-5,TRBD1,TRBJ2-7,TGTGCCAGCAGCTCCGGGACAGGATTCTACGAGCAGTACTTC,CASSSGTGFYEQYF
13,NA,TRBV5-6,NA,TRBJ2-7,TGTGCCAGCAGCTTCTACCCGTCCTACGAGCAGTACTTC,CASSFYPSYEQYF
14,NA,TRBV6-5,NA,TRBJ2-1,TGTGCCAGCGGACCGGGACTTTCGTTCAATGAGCAGTTCTTC,CASGPGLSFNEQFF
13,NA,TRBV6-5,NA,TRBJ2-1,TGTGCCAGCAGTTACAATGAAGCCCATGAGCAGTTCTTC,CASSYNEAHEQFF
15,NA,TRBV6-5,NA,TRBJ1-3,TGTGCCAGCATCAGGACTGACAGCTCTGGAAACACCATATATTTT,CASIRTDSSGNTIYF
14,once,TRBV12-5,TRBD2,TRBJ2-2,TGTGCTAGTTCTCCCGGGACTAGCGGAGGGGAGCTGTTTTTT,CASSPGTSGGELFF
14,NA,TRBV9,NA,TRBJ2-1,TGTGCCAGCAGCGTAGGAGACCACTACAATGAGCAGTTCTTC,CASSVGDHYNEQFF
18,NA,TRBV27,TRBD2,TRBJ2-1,TGTGCCAGCAGTTTGCTGCTAGCGGGAGGTCCCTCCTACAATGAGCAGTTCTTC,CASSLLLAGGPSYNEQFF
15,NA,TRBV7-8,NA,TRBJ2-1,TGTGCCAGCAGCTTACTATTGAGCTCCTACAATGAGCAGTTCTTC,CASSLLLSSYNEQFF
14,NA,TRBV5-1,NA,TRBJ1-1,TGCGCCAGCAGCCCAGAGGGACGCCGGGGTGAAGCTTTCTTT,CASSPEGRRGEAFF
17,NA,TRBV7-9,TRBD1,TRBJ1-5,TGTGCCAGCAGCTTAGCCACAGGGGTCTATAGCAATCAGCCCCAGCATTTT,CASSLATGVYSNQPQHF
13,NA,TRBV7-9,TRBD2,TRBJ2-7,TGTGCCAGCAGCCCGGGGGGGGTCCACGAGCAGTACTTC,CASSPGGVHEQYF
11,NA,TRBV6-5,NA,TRBJ2-7,TGTGCCAGTTCAGGAATATACGAGCAGTACTTC,CASSGIYEQYF
15,NA,TRBV5-1,NA,TRBJ1-2,TGCGCCAGCAGCTTGGCGTCGTGGAGGAACTATGGCTACACCTTC,CASSLASWRNYGYTF
13,NA,TRBV19,NA,TRBJ2-3,TGTGCCAGTAGTATATTGGGGCCAGATACGCAGTATTTT,CASSILGPDTQYF
14,NA,TRBV25-1,NA,TRBJ1-5,TGTGCCAGCAGTCGGGGGACTAGCAATCAGCCCCAGCATTTT,CASSRGTSNQPQHF
15,NA,TRBV9,NA,TRBJ2-3,TGTGCCAGCAGCGTAAGGGACGGGAGCACAGATACGCAGTATTTT,CASSVRDGSTDTQYF
16,NA,TRBV5-1,NA,TRBJ1-1,TGCGCCAGCAGCTTGGCTCCCGTTAAGGGGGGCACTGAAGCTTTCTTT,CASSLAPVKGGTEAFF
16,NA,TRBV4-3,TRBD1,TRBJ1-3,TGCGCCAGCAGCCGGGGACAGGAAGGCACTGGAAACACCATATATTTT,CASSRGQEGTGNTIYF
15,NA,TRBV6-5,NA,TRBJ2-3,TGTGCCAGCAGTTACGTTGGCAGGGGCGCAGATACGCAGTATTTT,CASSYVGRGADTQYF
13,NA,TRBV28,NA,TRBJ2-7,TGTGCCAGCAGTCTTGACGGGGTCGTCGAGCAGTACTTC,CASSLDGVVEQYF
14,NA,TRBV10-3,NA,TRBJ1-1,TGTGCCTCCAGGCCGGGGGCGAGGAACACTGAAGCTTTCTTT,CASRPGARNTEAFF
15,NA,TRBV6-5,NA,TRBJ2-7,TGTGCCAGCAGTTATTTACTAGGCGGGAACTACGAGCAGTACTTC,CASSYLLGGNYEQYF
14,NA,TRBV4-2,TRBD1,TRBJ1-2,TGTGCCAGCAGCCAAGGGACAGGCGACTATGGCTACACCTTC,CASSQGTGDYGYTF
13,NA,TRBV27,NA,TRBJ1-1,TGTGCCAGCGGCTTGAGTCCCGACACTGAAGCTTTCTTT,CASGLSPDTEAFF
14,NA,TRBV13,TRBD1,TRBJ2-1,TGTGCCAGCAGCTTGACAGGGGGCACGGATGAGCAGTTCTTC,CASSLTGGTDEQFF